These 4 T cell receptor beta chains were sequenced from one sample in a study of chemoradiotherapy in HPV16-positive cancers. Some clones are missing from TCRdb's copy, which holds only in-frame ones; the method was immunoSEQ multiplex PCR. The profile covers thousands of clones, with over 80% appearing a single time and about 15% taken by the ten largest. The sample here was tumor tissue, taken from a patient who underwent chemoradiotherapy. The receptor source for this set is a human donor with HPV-associated anogenital cancer.

A few counts support this clone. A read error may produce the germline difference seen at one junction end. This sequence joins TRBV6-1 and TRBJ1-1; the D is unclear. Germline CDR1 MNHNS, CDR2 SASEGT. CDR3 length equals 10 residues. The CDR3, as DNA: TGTGCCAGCAGTGAACGGCAGCCCTACTTT. Translation gives CASSERQPYF.

J is TRBJ2-1 and V is TRBV5-1, with 10 bases aligning to TRBD2. The CDR3 totals 16 residues. Trimming took 0 bases from V and 3 from J; bases not matched to a gene: 3. Germline V gene sequence: CDR1 SGHRS, CDR2 YFSETQ. CDR3 DNA: TGCGCCAGCAGCTTGGGACTAGCGGGTTTCTACAATGAGCAGTTCTTC. It is translated as CASSLGLAGFYNEQFF.

The chain's CDR3 is CAISERGNSNTQYF. The CDR3 DNA follows: TGTGCCATCAGTGAGAGGGGGAATTCCAATACGCAGTATTTT. This chain links TRBV10-3 with TRBJ2-3, with a tentative D call TRBD1 (6 bases). The CDR3 extends over 14 amino acids. V dropped 2 bases and J dropped 7 bases, with 13 bases sitting between them. Germline assignment: CDR1 ENHRY and CDR2 SYGVKD.

The rearrangement links TRBV10-2 to TRBJ2-3; unclear D gene. The V end lost 3 bases, the J end lost 0 bases, and 1 base lay between the germline ends. The germline V gene encodes CDR1 WSHSY and CDR2 SAAADI. The length of the CDR3 is 12 residues. This CDR3 reads CASSDSTDTQYF. The CDR3 nucleotides are TGCGCCAGCAGTGACAGCACAGATACGCAGTATTTT.